The next 22 T cell receptor beta chains were all read from a single sample in a study of tumor and adjacent non-tumor tissue in lung cancer. The library came from three nested PCR rounds adapted from ARM-PCR protocols. One entry per CDR3 protein, called by TCRdb with MiXCR from the multiplex PCR reads. The table has tens of thousands of distinct CDR3 sequences, 65% to 75% seen once. The template was RNA from unsorted bulk tissue. The normal lung tissue was taken more than 3 cm from the tumor edge. The sample was distant non-tumor lung tissue. The receptors originated from a woman aged 45 to 65 with non-small cell lung cancer.

As regards this clonotype: A much bigger clone sits one base away, suggesting this may be a read error. V is TRBV20-1 and J is TRBJ2-7, with D possibly being TRBD1 (5 bases). Germline V gene sequence: CDR1 DFQATT, CDR2 SNEGSKA (reference sequence). The length of the CDR3 is 19 residues. This chain's CDR3 is CSVRSIPPLGVLVNYEQYF. The CDR3 DNA is TGCAGTGTTAGATCGATCCCCCCCTTAGGGGTTTTGGTTAACTACGAGCAGTACTTC.

The chain employs TRBV29-1 and TRBJ2-2, with D unresolved. The CDR3 is made up of 12 amino acids. The V and J ends lost 6 bases and 4 bases respectively, with 9 bases between them. CDR1 and CDR2 (germline): SQVTM, ANQGSEA. CDR3 coding DNA: TGCAGCGTCCGATCGGGCACCGGGGAGCTGTTTTTT. As protein: CSVRSGTGELFF.

The rearrangement uses TRBV6-1 and TRBJ2-1; 9 bases are a match to TRBD1. Germline CDR1 MNHNS, CDR2 SASEGT. V trimming: 4 bases; J trimming: 6 bases; junction bases outside the gene matches: 10. The CDR3 spans 16 residues. For the CDR3, the DNA is TGTGCCAGCAGTGTTACACCGGGACAGGGTCTCAATGAGCAGTTCTTC. It translates to CASSVTPGQGLNEQFF.

As concerns this clonotype: The junction does not match germline at one end; this may be a read error. The rearrangement uses TRBV10-3 and TRBJ1-2; tentatively, D is TRBD1 (5 bases). Germline-derived CDR1 and CDR2 are ENHRY and SYGVKD. There are 15 residues in the CDR3. The DNA of the CDR3 is TGTACCATCAGTGCAAGGGGCGCGGGAGACTATGGCTACACGTTC. This encodes CTISARGAGDYGYTF.

Remarks on this clonotype: The germline gene is not matched at one end of the junction; a read error may be the cause. The chain couples TRBV6-1 to TRBJ1-1, with D maybe TRBD1 (6 bases). The germline gives CDR1 MNHNS, CDR2 SASEGT. The CDR3 sequence is 15 residues long. CDR3 in amino acids: CASSEKQGMNTEPFF. CDR3 coding DNA: TGTGCCAGTAGTGAGAAACAGGGTATGAACACTGAACCTTTCTTT.

About this clonotype: It is likely a read error, because the conserved phenylalanine at the end of the CDR3 is missing. The DNA is left out, because the CDR3 cannot be placed on it with certainty; the CDR3 is given as TCRdb lists it. The chain has TRBV6-5 and TRBJ2-1; TRBD2, as called in the table, went unchecked against the DNA. The CDR3 is made up of 14 amino acids, end residues included. Germline V lookup: CDR1 MNHEY, CDR2 SVGAGI. The CDR3 spells CASSYTRDYNERFL.

About this clonotype: An end of the junction does not agree with germline; a read error may underlie this. The chain carries TRBV28 and TRBJ1-5; possible D gene TRBD1, 6 bases. The CDR3 loop spans 16 amino acids. Germline V gives CDR1 MDHEN, CDR2 SYDVKM. This chain's CDR3 is CVSSLANRVTNQPQHF. The CDR3 DNA reads as TGTGTCAGCAGTCTAGCAAACAGGGTTACGAATCAGCCCCAGCATTTT.

Comment on this clonotype: Compared with germline, one end of the junction differs, possibly owing to a read error. V and J are TRBV4-1 and TRBJ2-7; TRBD2 might be the D (6 bases). In germline, CDR1 is MGHRA, CDR2 YSYEKL. CDR3 length: 13 residues. CDR3 nucleotides: TGCGCCAGCAGCCCGGGACTTTTCTGCGAGCAGTATTTC. Translation: CASSPGLFCEQYF.

On this clonotype: The germline gene is not matched at one end of the junction; a read error may be the cause. V usage is TRBV29-1 and J usage is TRBJ1-5; D is possibly TRBD1 (5 bases). From germline, CDR1 is SQVTM and CDR2 ANQGSEA. The CDR3 extends over 14 amino acids. CDR3 coding DNA: TGCGGCGTTTGGGACCCCGGAGGCAATCAGCCCCAGCATTTT. Its translation is CGVWDPGGNQPQHF.

Worth noting for this clonotype: The junction and the germline gene differ at one end; a read error may be behind it. The chain carries TRBV6-1 and TRBJ1-3, with unresolved D. Germline V lookup: CDR1 MNHNS, CDR2 SASEGT. This CDR3 comprises 13 residues. In nucleotides, the CDR3 is TGTACCAGCGGAATGTCTCCTGGAAACACCATATATTTT. Translation gives CTSGMSPGNTIYF.

Ten or more counts support this clonotype. V gene TRBV5-8 combines with J gene TRBJ2-3; TRBD2 matches at 8 bases. The trim removed 10 bases at V and 2 bases at J, leaving 15 bases unmatched. CDR1 SGHTS and CDR2 YDEGEE come from the germline V gene. CDR3 length equals 16 residues. CDR3 in amino acids: CAGPSRTSSHTDTQYF. CDR3 DNA sequence: TGTGCCGGACCTTCCCGGACTAGCAGCCACACAGATACGCAGTATTTT.

The count of this clonotype is one. A junction boundary mismatches the germline segment, possibly from a read error. The rearrangement links TRBV20-1 to TRBJ2-7, with 8 nucleotides matching TRBD2. Looked up from germline, CDR1 is DFQATT and CDR2 is SNEGSKA (reference sequence). The CDR3 contains 14 residues. The CDR3 nucleotides are TGCAGTACTAGACCGGGACTAGTGGGAGACGTGCAGTACTTC. Residues: CSTRPGLVGDVQYF.

On this clonotype itself: A read error may produce the germline difference seen at one junction end. The rearrangement uses TRBV20-1 and TRBJ1-5; D not certain. Germline lookup yields CDR1 DFQATT and CDR2 SNEGSKA (reference sequence). The CDR3 loop spans 16 amino acids. The CDR3 loop is CSSRVPTWFGNQPQHF. Written as DNA, the CDR3 is TGCAGTTCTAGAGTCCCTACATGGTTCGGCAATCAGCCCCAGCATTTT.

As to this clonotype: Compared with germline, one end of the junction differs, possibly owing to a read error. The V gene is TRBV11-2, the J gene TRBJ2-7; 7 nucleotides align to TRBD1. CDR3 length equals 17 residues. Germline CDR1 and CDR2: SGHAT and FQNNGV. This CDR3 is CSSSLESDRVGIYERYF. CDR3 in DNA: TGTTCCAGCAGCTTAGAGAGCGACAGGGTGGGCATCTACGAGCGGTACTTC.

This clonotype has just a few counts. The J gene is TRBJ1-3, the V gene TRBV5-1; D gene ambiguous. V was trimmed by 0 bases and J by 0 bases, leaving 7 bases between them. This CDR3 contains 15 residues. Germline V CDR1 and CDR2: SGHRS, YFSETQ. The CDR3 region has the DNA TGCGCCAGCAGCTTGGGGGATTACTCTGGAAACACCATATATTTT. As protein: CASSLGDYSGNTIYF.

For this clonotype: This may come from a read error, since a much larger clone is one base off. The chain's CDR3 is CATSGPRQGSDTQYF. The CDR3 bases are TGTGCCACCAGTGGTCCCCGACAGGGGTCAGATACGCAGTATTTT. The chain links TRBV24-1 to TRBJ2-3; TRBD1 matches 8 bases. CDR3 length: 15 amino acids. Germline CDR1 is KGHDR and CDR2 is SFDVKD. The ends lost 5 bases at V and 4 bases at J; junction bases unmatched: 7.

This clonotype was counted a few times. The chain couples TRBV7-8 to TRBJ2-6; D remains unclear. Trimming left V 1 base short and J 0 bases short, with 13 bases between. The germline V gene encodes CDR1 SGHVS and CDR2 FQNEAQ. The CDR3 contains 18 residues. The CDR3 loop is CASSLVGLDLSGANVLTF. Written as DNA, the CDR3 is TGTGCCAGCAGCTTAGTCGGGCTAGATCTCTCTGGGGCCAACGTCCTGACTTTC.

Turning to this clonotype: A much larger clone lies a single base off, so this may be a read error. This rearrangement joins TRBV28 to TRBJ2-1; the D is unclear. V was cut by 7 bases and J by 10 bases, with 11 bases left in between. Germline CDR1 is MDHEN and CDR2 is SYDVKM. This CDR3 comprises 11 residues. Written as DNA, the CDR3 is TGTGCCAGCAATCCTCTCCGGGAGCAGTTCTTC. Translating it yields CASNPLREQFF.

As concerns this clonotype: This may arise from a read error, as a much more abundant clone is one base away. The V gene is TRBV10-3, the J gene TRBJ2-2, with D possibly being TRBD1 or TRBD2 (5 bases each). Germline-derived CDR1 and CDR2 are ENHRY and SYGVKD. Trimming shortened V by 8 bases and J by 4 bases, and 26 bases separated the two germline ends. The CDR3 sequence is 18 residues long. In DNA, the CDR3 is TGTGCCATCTCCCCAAAGGAGGCAGGGAGCTGGGGCACCGGGGAGCTGTTTTTT. This encodes CAISPKEAGSWGTGELFF.

A note on this clonotype: Because the CDR3 is missing its conserved closing phenylalanine or tryptophan, this is likely a read error. V usage is TRBV11-2 and J usage is TRBJ1-4; unclear D gene. CDR1 SGHAT and CDR2 FQNNGV come from the germline V gene. The CDR3 spans 13 residues. CDR3 bases: TGTGCCAGCAGTTTAGATCTATGTGGATCTCTGTTTTAT. This sequence encodes CASSLDLCGSLFY.

On this clonotype: Being one base from a much bigger clone, this may be a read error. The chain couples TRBV5-5 to TRBJ1-6, with unresolved D. Germline V gene sequence: CDR1 SGHKS, CDR2 YYEKEE (reference sequence). V was trimmed by 2 bases and J by 5 bases, leaving 8 bases between them. The CDR3 runs to 14 residues. Here the CDR3 DNA reads TGTGCCAGCAGCTTCGGGAGTAATAATTCACCCCTCCACTTT. Its translation: CASSFGSNNSPLHF.

As regards this clonotype: This may come from a read error, since a much larger clone is one base off. The chain links TRBV10-3 to TRBJ2-1; D perhaps matches TRBD2 (6 bases). Germline V lookup: CDR1 ENHRY, CDR2 SYGVKD. Trimming took 8 bases from V and 8 from J, leaving 16 bases between them. The CDR3 consists of 13 residues. This chain's CDR3 is CAIGGTGDDEQFF. CDR3 in DNA: TGTGCCATCGGGGGTACGGGAGACGATGAGCAGTTCTTC.